This T cell receptor (beta chain) was obtained from a study of T cells in Graves' hyperthyroidism and ophthalmopathy. Whole-study findings and limits: In validation, the model predicted ophthalmopathy. These predictions came a median about 6.5 months before onset. Most expanded thyroid clonotypes above 0.001 recurred in blood.

The length of the CDR3 is 15 residues. V lost 3 bases to trimming and J lost 10 bases, with 16 bases between them. Per the germline V gene, CDR1 is LNHDA and CDR2 is SQIVND (reference sequence). Amplification of TCR beta CDR3 regions used RNA as the template. The study used the HTBI primer set for a first-round RT-PCR of the TCR CDR3. TCRdb ran MiXCR on the multiplex PCR reads and lists one entry per CDR3 protein. The table includes roughly 800,000 distinct CDR3 sequences, roughly 40% detected once. This clonotype has at least ten counts. Its antigen is unknown. V usage is TRBV19 and J usage is TRBJ1-6; D remains unclear. The receptor was isolated from a man between 18 and 35 years old with Graves' hyperthyroidism. Sequenced sample: blood. CDR3 in DNA: TGTGCCAGTAGTATTGGGCGGCCAAATCGGTCACCCCTCCACTTT. It yields the protein CASSIGRPNRSPLHF.